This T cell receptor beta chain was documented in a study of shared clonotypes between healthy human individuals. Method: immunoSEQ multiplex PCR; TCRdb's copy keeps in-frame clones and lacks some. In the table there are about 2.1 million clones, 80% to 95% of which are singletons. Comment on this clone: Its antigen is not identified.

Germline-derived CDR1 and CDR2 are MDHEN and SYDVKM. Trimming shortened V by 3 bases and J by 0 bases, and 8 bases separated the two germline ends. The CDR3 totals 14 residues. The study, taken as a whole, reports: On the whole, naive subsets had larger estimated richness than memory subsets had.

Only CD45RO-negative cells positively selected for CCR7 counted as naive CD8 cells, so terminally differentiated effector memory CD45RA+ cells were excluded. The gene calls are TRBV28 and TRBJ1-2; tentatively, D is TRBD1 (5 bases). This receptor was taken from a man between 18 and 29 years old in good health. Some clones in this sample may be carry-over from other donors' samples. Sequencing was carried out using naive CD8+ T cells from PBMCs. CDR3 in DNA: TGTGCCAGCAGTTTCGGGACCTCTAACTATGGCTACACCTTC. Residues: CASSFGTSNYGYTF.